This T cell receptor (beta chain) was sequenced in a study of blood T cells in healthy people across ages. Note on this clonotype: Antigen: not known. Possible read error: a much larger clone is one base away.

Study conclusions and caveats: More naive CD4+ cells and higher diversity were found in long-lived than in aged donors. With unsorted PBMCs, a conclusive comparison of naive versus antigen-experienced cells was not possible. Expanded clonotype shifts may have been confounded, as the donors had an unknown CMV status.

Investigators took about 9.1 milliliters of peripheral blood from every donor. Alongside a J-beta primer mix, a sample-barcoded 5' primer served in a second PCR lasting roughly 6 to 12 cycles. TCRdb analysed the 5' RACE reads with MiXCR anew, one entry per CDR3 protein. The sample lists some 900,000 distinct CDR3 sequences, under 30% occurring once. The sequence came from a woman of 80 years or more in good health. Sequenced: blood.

This CDR3 is CAWSRDGSYGYTF. DNA of the CDR3: TGTGCCTGGAGTCGGGACGGTAGCTATGGCTACACCTTC. The chain couples TRBV30 to TRBJ1-2; the D gene is possibly TRBD1 (5 bases). CDR3 size: 13 residues. Germline V gives CDR1 GTSNPN, CDR2 SVGIG (reference sequence). V was clipped by 2 bases and J by 4 bases, with 11 bases between them. The entire variable domain, with the rest obtained from reference TRBV30 and TRBJ1-2, is as follows: SQTIHQWPATLVQPVGSPLSLECTVEGTSNPNLYWYRQAAGRGLQLLFYSVGIGQISSEVPQNLSASRPQDRQFILSSKKLLLSDSGFYLCAWSRDGSYGYTFGSGTRLTVV.